Listed below are T cell receptor beta chains from one sample, sequenced in a study of OX40 agonist ivuxolimab in advanced cancers. Profiling relied on immunoSEQ multiplex PCR, and the TCRdb table lists in-frame clones only, not all of them. The table has tens of thousands of clones, roughly 88% seen once; the top ten hold over 20%. Sequences were derived from CD4+ or CD8+ T cells sorted from blood, sampled in a trial of the OX40 agonist ivuxolimab. The receptors were gathered from an adult with an advanced solid tumor such as melanoma, head and neck, liver or kidney cancer. The CDR3 runs from the conserved cysteine through the conserved F or W. D genes are given only for firm matches. Part of the rows lack a size; the others show once, few, many or a class for expanded clones.

j_call v_call cdr3_length d_call clone_size cdr3_nt cdr3_aa
TRBJ2-3 TRBV7-3 14 . . TGTGCCAGCAGCCCCTTTCCGGGAGCAGATACGCAGTATTTT CASSPFPGADTQYF
TRBJ1-5 TRBV28 17 . few TGTGCCAGCAGTCCCACTCCCAACAGGGATTGGAATCAGCCCCAGCATTTT CASSPTPNRDWNQPQHF
TRBJ2-5 TRBV28 14 . . TGTGCCAGCAGTTCCTCAGGGATTCAAGAGACCCAGTACTTC CASSSSGIQETQYF
TRBJ2-1 TRBV6-5 15 TRBD1 . TGTGCCAGCAGTATGGGGACAGGGGGTGGCAATGAGCAGTTCTTC CASSMGTGGGNEQFF
TRBJ2-1 TRBV7-9 15 . . TGTGCCAGCAGCGAAACTAGTATACCCTACAATGAGCAGTTCTTC CASSETSIPYNEQFF
TRBJ1-1 TRBV30 13 . . TGTGCCTGGAGTGTAATCCGGAACACTGAAGCTTTCTTT CAWSVIRNTEAFF
TRBJ1-1 TRBV19 16 TRBD1 . TGTGCCAGTAGTATAGATCTGGGGACAGGGGACACTGAAGCTTTCTTT CASSIDLGTGDTEAFF
TRBJ2-7 TRBV7-9 17 TRBD2 . TGTGCCAGCAGCTTGTTCTCCGAGACTAGCGGGGGGTACGAGCAGTACTTC CASSLFSETSGGYEQYF
TRBJ1-4 TRBV28 16 . . TGTGCCAGCAGTTTAAACAACCCTGAGGGTAATGAAAAACTGTTTTTT CASSLNNPEGNEKLFF
TRBJ1-2 TRBV4-1 18 TRBD1 medium-sized TGCGCCAGCAGCCCCCTGACCCTCCGGGACAGGGGGTCCTATGGCTACACCTTC CASSPLTLRDRGSYGYTF
TRBJ1-5 TRBV2 14 . . TGTGCCAGCAGTGAACACACTAGCAATCAGCCCCAGCATTTT CASSEHTSNQPQHF
TRBJ2-7 TRBV5-8 15 . . TGTGCCAGCAGCTTGGTAAGGTCTATAGTATACGAGCAGTACTTC CASSLVRSIVYEQYF
TRBJ1-4 TRBV6-1 15 . . TGTGCCAGCAGTGAAGATGAGGGAAGTAATGAAAAACTGTTTTTT CASSEDEGSNEKLFF
TRBJ1-6 TRBV27 16 TRBD1 once TGTGCCAGCAGTTTATTAGGGACAGGGGGCAATTCACCCCTCCACTTT CASSLLGTGGNSPLHF
TRBJ2-2 TRBV27 14 . . TGTGCCAGCAGTTGCGGGACCTTTCTTTGTGAGCTGTTTTTT CASSCGTFLCELFF
TRBJ2-7 TRBV5-1 14 . . TGCGCCAGCAGCTTGGCGGCGTTGGTCCACGAGCAGTACTTC CASSLAALVHEQYF
TRBJ2-7 TRBV5-1 15 TRBD2 . TGCGCCAGCAGCTTGGATCGACTAGCGGGAAACGAGCAGTACTTC CASSLDRLAGNEQYF
TRBJ1-1 TRBV11-1 15 TRBD1 . TGTGCCAGCAGCTTATATGAAGGGGGCTACACTGAAGCTTTCTTT CASSLYEGGYTEAFF
TRBJ2-3 TRBV10-1 15 . . TGCGCCAGCAGTGAGCTAGGGACGGGCTCCGAGGCGCAGTATTTT CASSELGTGSEAQYF
TRBJ1-2 TRBV15 16 TRBD1 . TGTGCCACCAGCAGAGATAACCCAGGGGGCAGGGATGGCTACACCTTC CATSRDNPGGRDGYTF
TRBJ2-2 TRBV4-1 16 TRBD1 . TGCGCCAGCAGCCAACCCGACAGGGTGTACACCGGGGAGCTGTTTTTT CASSQPDRVYTGELFF
TRBJ1-1 TRBV11-2 16 TRBD1 . TGTGCCAGCAGCGTGGGACAGGGGGCGGTAGGCACTGAAGCTTTCTTT CASSVGQGAVGTEAFF
TRBJ2-2 TRBV28 13 . . TGTGCCAGCAGTTGGAGGAACACCGGGGAGCTGTTTTTT CASSWRNTGELFF
TRBJ2-1 TRBV7-8 15 TRBD2 . TGTGCCAGCAGCTTAAGCGGGAGCTCCTACAATGAGCAGTTCTTC CASSLSGSSYNEQFF
TRBJ1-1 TRBV28 13 . . TGTGCCAGCAGTTTAAAGGCGGCCTTTGAAGCTTTCTTT CASSLKAAFEAFF